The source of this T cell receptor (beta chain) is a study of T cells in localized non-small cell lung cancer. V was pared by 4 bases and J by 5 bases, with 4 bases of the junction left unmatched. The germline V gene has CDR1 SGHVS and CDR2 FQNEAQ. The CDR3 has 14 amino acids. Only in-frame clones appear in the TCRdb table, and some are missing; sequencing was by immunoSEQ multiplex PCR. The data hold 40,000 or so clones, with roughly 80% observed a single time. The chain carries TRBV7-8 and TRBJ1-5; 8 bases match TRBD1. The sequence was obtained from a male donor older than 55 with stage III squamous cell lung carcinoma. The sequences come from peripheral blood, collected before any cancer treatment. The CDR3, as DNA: TGTGCCAGCAGCTACGACAGGGGTGATCAGCCCCAGCATTTT. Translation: CASSYDRGDQPQHF.